This is a list of T cell receptor beta chains from one sample in a study of cytomegalovirus exposure and HLA in healthy donors. Only in-frame clones appear in the TCRdb table, and some are missing; sequencing was by immunoSEQ multiplex PCR. The sample has 150,000 to 200,000 clones, roughly 80% seen once; the top ten hold less than 9.5%. The sequencing sample was made of PBMCs. These TCRs come from a woman aged 40 to 50 in good health and CMV-seropositive. The CDR3 runs from the conserved cysteine through the conserved F or W. The D gene is left open where the match is weak. Only some rows state a clone size, as once, few, many or a class for expanded clones.

j_call d_call clone_size v_call cdr3_nt cdr3_aa
TRBJ2-5 - - TRBV7-3 TGTGCCAGCAGCCAAGGGCCTAGCGAGACCCAGTACTTC CASSQGPSETQYF
TRBJ2-1 - - TRBV10-1 TGCGCCAGCAGTGACTATCCAGGTGGGACAACCTACAATGAGCAGTTCTTC CASSDYPGGTTYNEQFF
TRBJ2-7 TRBD2 - TRBV2 TGTGCCAGCAGATCCGGGCTAGCGGGAGTCTTCGAGCAGTACTTC CASRSGLAGVFEQYF
TRBJ1-6 TRBD1 - TRBV25-1 TGTGCCAGCAAGGAACAGGGGTTGGATTCACCCCTCCACTTT CASKEQGLDSPLHF
TRBJ1-2 - - TRBV28 TGTGCCAGCAGTTTATCAGGGGTAGGAAACTATGGCTACACCTTC CASSLSGVGNYGYTF
TRBJ2-2 - - TRBV5-1 TGCGCCAGCAGCTTGGATGCCCCCCGGGTCTTATCCAACACCGGGGAGCTGTTTTTT CASSLDAPRVLSNTGELFF
TRBJ1-4 TRBD1 - TRBV6-1 TGTGCCAGCAGTGTTTATCCCGGGACAGTTAATGAAAAACTGTTTTTT CASSVYPGTVNEKLFF
TRBJ1-2 - once TRBV6-5 TGTGCCAGCAGTATCTCTGCTAACTATGGCTACACCTTC CASSISANYGYTF
TRBJ1-2 TRBD1 - TRBV9 TGTGCCAGCAGCGAGACAGGGTTTTACGACTATGGCTACACCTTC CASSETGFYDYGYTF
TRBJ1-6 - - TRBV6-6 TGTGCCAGCAGTTACTCCCGCTCCTATAATTCACCCCTCCACTTT CASSYSRSYNSPLHF
TRBJ2-7 - - TRBV29-1 TGCAGCGTTGAACGCGGCCCCTACGAGCAGTACTTC CSVERGPYEQYF
TRBJ2-7 - - TRBV27 TGTGCCAGCAGTCCACACCCCCTGCACTACGAGCAGTACTTC CASSPHPLHYEQYF
TRBJ2-7 TRBD1 - TRBV27 TGTGCCAGCAGTCTGACAGGGTCTACATACGAGCAGTACTTC CASSLTGSTYEQYF
TRBJ2-1 - once TRBV6-5 TGTGCCAGCACTGTGGGGCCACCCTTCAATGAGCAGTTCTTC CASTVGPPFNEQFF
TRBJ1-6 - - TRBV27 TGTGCCAGCAGTCCCAGGTACCGGGGGTCACCCCTCCACTTT CASSPRYRGSPLHF
TRBJ2-2 - few TRBV19 TGTGCCAGTAGCCTGGACTGGGCGAACACCGGGGAGCTGTTTTTT CASSLDWANTGELFF
TRBJ1-1 - few TRBV11-3 TGTGCCAGCAGCTCAGGGGTTGGGACTGAAGCTTTCTTT CASSSGVGTEAFF
TRBJ2-7 TRBD1 - TRBV2 TGTGCCAGCAGTGACTGGGACAGGGGGTCCTACGAGCAGTACTTC CASSDWDRGSYEQYF
TRBJ1-3 - - TRBV6-5 TGTGCCAGCAGTTATCGGTCCGTAATCTCTGGAAACACCATATATTTT CASSYRSVISGNTIYF
TRBJ1-5 TRBD1 few TRBV28 TGTGCCAGCAGTTCTACGGACAGGGGTCGTTCTCAGCCCCAGCATTTT CASSSTDRGRSQPQHF